Sequencing of this T cell receptor beta chain was carried out in a study of Tregs in tolerant kidney transplant recipients. The study, taken as a whole, reports: No direct test of biological reproducibility was done here. Validation in larger populations is needed because few patients were studied. Tregs expanded with activated donor B cells seemed most donor-specific.

About this clone: The target antigen is unknown.

Data came from immunoSEQ multiplex PCR; TCRdb stores just in-frame clones and leaves some out. The data show about 20,000 clones, 65% to 90% seen once. This CDR3 is built from 16 residues. V lost 6 bases, J lost 2 bases, and 20 bases lay in between. Before regulatory T cell sorting, thawed PBMCs rested overnight at 37°C in 200 IU/ml IL-2. This TCR came from a human donor in good health. The source material was Tregs from blood. The chain combines TRBV23-1 with TRBJ2-7; D is undetermined. TRBV23-1 is noted as an ORF with a role that remains uncertain. The CDR3 sequence is CASSLEGGSQTYEQYF. Written as DNA, the CDR3 is TGCGCCAGCAGCCTGGAAGGTGGGTCGCAGACCTACGAGCAGTACTTC.